What follows describes a single T cell receptor beta chain. What it binds is not known. The entry originates in a study of OX40 agonist ivuxolimab in advanced cancers. Across the whole study: Enrolled patients in dose escalation had cancers that were hepatocellular carcinoma, melanoma, renal cell or head and neck cancer. Those enrolled were roughly 80% male, with a mean age of roughly 60 years and ages from roughly 20 to 85.

CDR1 is SGHTA and CDR2 is FQGTGA in the germline V gene. This CDR3 region has 15 residues. Trimming left V 0 bases short and J 5 bases short, with 13 bases between. The method was immunoSEQ multiplex PCR; TCRdb's version includes in-frame clones alone and lacks a portion of them. The table includes about 46,000 clones, 75% to 95% detected once. The study's findings and limits: CD4+ and CD8+ blood T cells expanded clonally by week 6 at 0.1 to 3.0 mg/kg. Near-lowest levels of clonal expansion characterized partial responders at 0.1-3.0 mg/kg.

The chain links TRBV7-3 to TRBJ2-5; D unclear. The sequences come from CD4+ or CD8+ T cells sorted from blood, collected in a trial of the OX40 agonist ivuxolimab. The clonotype was recovered from an adult with an advanced solid tumor such as melanoma, head and neck, liver or kidney cancer. CDR3 loop: CASSLTGNNLETQYF. In nucleotides, the CDR3 is TGTGCCAGCAGCTTAACAGGGAATAATTTGGAGACCCAGTACTTC. The full variable domain, in which reference TRBV7-3 and TRBJ2-5 provide the parts outside the CDR3, is GAGVSQTPSNKVTEKGKYVELRCDPISGHTALYWYRQSLGQGPEFLIYFQGTGAADDSGLPNDRFFAVRPEGSVSTLKIQRTERGDSAVYLCASSLTGNNLETQYFGPGTRLLVL.